This record covers a single TCR beta chain. This entry belongs to a study of cytomegalovirus exposure and HLA in healthy donors. It was with 60 Vbeta and 13 Jbeta primers that the PCR ran. The table came from immunoSEQ multiplex PCR; TCRdb's copy has only in-frame clones and leaves some out. The table has around 97,000 clones, roughly four fifths seen once. V lost 3 bases to trimming and J lost 10 bases; unmatched junction nucleotides: 2. The CDR3 covers 13 residues. Germline V lookup: CDR1 SGHNT, CDR2 YYREEE (reference sequence). This rearrangement joins TRBV5-4 to TRBJ2-1; 12 bases are a match to TRBD2. The sample taken for sequencing was PBMCs. This TCR was recovered from a middle-aged man in good health and CMV-seropositive. CDR3 amino acids: CASSSGLAGEQFF. DNA of the CDR3: TGTGCCAGCAGCTCGGGACTAGCGGGCGAGCAGTTCTTC.